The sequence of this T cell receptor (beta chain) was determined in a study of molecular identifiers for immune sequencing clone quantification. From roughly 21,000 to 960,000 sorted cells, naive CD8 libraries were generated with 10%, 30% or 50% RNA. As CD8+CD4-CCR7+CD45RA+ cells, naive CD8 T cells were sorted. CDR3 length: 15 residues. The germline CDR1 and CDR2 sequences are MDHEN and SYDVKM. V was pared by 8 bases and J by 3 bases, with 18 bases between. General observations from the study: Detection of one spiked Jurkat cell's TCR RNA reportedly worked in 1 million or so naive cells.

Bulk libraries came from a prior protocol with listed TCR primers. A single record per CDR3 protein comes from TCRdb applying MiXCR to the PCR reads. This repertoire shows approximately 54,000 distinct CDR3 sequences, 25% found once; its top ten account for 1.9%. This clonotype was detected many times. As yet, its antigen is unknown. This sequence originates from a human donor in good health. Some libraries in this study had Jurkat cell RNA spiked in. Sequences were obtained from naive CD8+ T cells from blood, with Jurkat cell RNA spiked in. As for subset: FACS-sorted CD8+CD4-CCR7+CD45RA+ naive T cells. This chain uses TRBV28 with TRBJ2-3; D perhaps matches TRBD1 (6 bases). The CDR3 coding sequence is TGTGCCAGCGCCGGTAGGACAGCTATTACAGATACGCAGTATTTT. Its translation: CASAGRTAITDTQYF. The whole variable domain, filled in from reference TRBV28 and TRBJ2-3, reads DVKVTQSSRYLVKRTGEKVFLECVQDMDHENMFWYRQDPGLGLRLIYFSYDVKMKEKGDIPEGYSVSREKKERFSLILESASTNQTSMYLCASAGRTAITDTQYFGPGTRLTVL.